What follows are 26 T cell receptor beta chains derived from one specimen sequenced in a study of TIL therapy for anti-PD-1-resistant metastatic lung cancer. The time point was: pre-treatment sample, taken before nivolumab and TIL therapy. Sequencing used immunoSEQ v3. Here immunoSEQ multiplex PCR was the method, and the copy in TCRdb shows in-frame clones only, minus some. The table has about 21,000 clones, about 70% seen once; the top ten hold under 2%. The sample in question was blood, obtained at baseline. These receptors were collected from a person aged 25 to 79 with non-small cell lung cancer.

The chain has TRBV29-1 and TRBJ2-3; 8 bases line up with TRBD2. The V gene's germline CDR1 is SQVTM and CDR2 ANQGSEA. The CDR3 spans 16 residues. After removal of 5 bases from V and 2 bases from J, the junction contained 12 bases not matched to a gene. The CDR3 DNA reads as TGCAGCGTTTTAGGAATTAGCGGGGAGTCCACAGATACGCAGTATTTT. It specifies CSVLGISGESTDTQYF.

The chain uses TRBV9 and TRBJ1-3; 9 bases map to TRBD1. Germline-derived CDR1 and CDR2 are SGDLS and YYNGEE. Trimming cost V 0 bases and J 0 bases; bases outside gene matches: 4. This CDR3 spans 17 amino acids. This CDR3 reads CASSVEQGAISGNTIYF. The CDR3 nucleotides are TGTGCCAGCAGCGTAGAACAGGGGGCTATCTCTGGAAACACCATATATTTT.

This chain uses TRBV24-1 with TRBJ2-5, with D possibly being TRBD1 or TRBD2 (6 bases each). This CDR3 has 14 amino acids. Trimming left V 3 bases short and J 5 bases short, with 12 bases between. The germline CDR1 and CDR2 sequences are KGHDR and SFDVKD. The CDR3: CATSDTGRRETQYF. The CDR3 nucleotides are TGTGCCACCAGTGATACAGGGAGGCGCGAGACCCAGTACTTC.

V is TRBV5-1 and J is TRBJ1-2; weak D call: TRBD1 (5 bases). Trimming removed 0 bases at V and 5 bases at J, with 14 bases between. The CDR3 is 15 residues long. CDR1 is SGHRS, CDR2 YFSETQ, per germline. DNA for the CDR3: TGCGCCAGCAGCTTGGCTCCCAGGGCGGGATATGGCTACACCTTC. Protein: CASSLAPRAGYGYTF.

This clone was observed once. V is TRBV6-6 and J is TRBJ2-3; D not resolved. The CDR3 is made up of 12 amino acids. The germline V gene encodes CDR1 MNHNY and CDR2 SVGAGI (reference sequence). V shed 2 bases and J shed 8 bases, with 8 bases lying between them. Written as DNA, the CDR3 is TGTGCCAGCAGTTACCGGACCAGTACGCAGTATTTT. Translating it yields CASSYRTSTQYF.

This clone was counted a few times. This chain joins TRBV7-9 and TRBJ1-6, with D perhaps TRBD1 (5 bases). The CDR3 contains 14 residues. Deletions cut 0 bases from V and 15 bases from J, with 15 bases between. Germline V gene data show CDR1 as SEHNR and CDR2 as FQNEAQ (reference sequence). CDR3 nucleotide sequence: TGTGCCAGCAGCTTAGCCTCAAGTCCAGGGTTCCTCCACTTT. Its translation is CASSLASSPGFLHF.

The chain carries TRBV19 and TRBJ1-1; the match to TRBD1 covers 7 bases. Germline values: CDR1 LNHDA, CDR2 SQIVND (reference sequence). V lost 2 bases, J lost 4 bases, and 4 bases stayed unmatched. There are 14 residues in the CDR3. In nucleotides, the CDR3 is TGTGCCAGTAGTATAAGGGGGCAGAGCACTGAAGCTTTCTTT. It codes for CASSIRGQSTEAFF.

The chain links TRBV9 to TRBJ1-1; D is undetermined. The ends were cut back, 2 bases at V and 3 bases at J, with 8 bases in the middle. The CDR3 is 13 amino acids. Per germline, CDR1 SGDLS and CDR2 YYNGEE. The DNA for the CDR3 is TGTGCCAGCAGCGTCGATGGCCACACTGAAGCTTTCTTT. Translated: CASSVDGHTEAFF.

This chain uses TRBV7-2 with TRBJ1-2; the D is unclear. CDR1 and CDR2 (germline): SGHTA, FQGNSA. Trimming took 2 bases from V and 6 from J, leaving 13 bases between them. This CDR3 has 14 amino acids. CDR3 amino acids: CASSLWAVHNGYTF. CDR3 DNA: TGTGCCAGCAGCTTATGGGCAGTGCATAATGGCTACACCTTC.

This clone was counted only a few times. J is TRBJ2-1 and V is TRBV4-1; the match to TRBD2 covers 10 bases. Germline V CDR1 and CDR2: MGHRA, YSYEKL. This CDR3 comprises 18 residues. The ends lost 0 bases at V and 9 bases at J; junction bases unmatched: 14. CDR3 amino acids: CASSQDLFGLAGVGEQFF. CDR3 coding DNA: TGCGCCAGCAGCCAAGATCTTTTCGGGCTAGCGGGAGTCGGTGAGCAGTTCTTC.

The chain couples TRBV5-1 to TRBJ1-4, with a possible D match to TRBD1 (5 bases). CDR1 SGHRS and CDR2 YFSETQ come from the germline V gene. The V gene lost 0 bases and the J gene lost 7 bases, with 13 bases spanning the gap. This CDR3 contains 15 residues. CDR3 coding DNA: TGCGCCAGCAGCTTGGCCGTCCTGGGGGTTGAAAAACTGTTTTTT. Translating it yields CASSLAVLGVEKLFF. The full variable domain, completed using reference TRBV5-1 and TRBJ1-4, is KAGVTQTPRYLIKTRGQQVTLSCSPISGHRSVSWYQQTPGQGLQFLFEYFSETQRNKGNFPGRFSGRQFSNSRSEMNVSTLELGDSALYLCASSLAVLGVEKLFFGSGTQLSVL.

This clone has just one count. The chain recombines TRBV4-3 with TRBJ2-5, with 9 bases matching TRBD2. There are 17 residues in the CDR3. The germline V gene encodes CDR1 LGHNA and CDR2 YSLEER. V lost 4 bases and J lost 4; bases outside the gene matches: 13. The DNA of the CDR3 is TGCGCCAGCAGCCTATCCCCCGCTAGCGGGGAAGCAGAGACCCAGTACTTC. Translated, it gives CASSLSPASGEAETQYF.

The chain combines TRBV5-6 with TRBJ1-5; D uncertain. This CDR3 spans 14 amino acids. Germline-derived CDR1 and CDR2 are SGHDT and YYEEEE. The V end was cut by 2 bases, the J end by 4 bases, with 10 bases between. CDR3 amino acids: CASSLGRSNQPQHF. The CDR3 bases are TGTGCCAGCAGCTTAGGACGGTCAAATCAGCCCCAGCATTTT. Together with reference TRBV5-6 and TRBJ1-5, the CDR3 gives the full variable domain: DAGVTQSPTHLIKTRGQQVTLRCSPKSGHDTVSWYQQALGQGPQFIFQYYEEEERQRGNFPDRFSGHQFPNYSSELNVNALLLGDSALYLCASSLGRSNQPQHFGDGTRLSIL.

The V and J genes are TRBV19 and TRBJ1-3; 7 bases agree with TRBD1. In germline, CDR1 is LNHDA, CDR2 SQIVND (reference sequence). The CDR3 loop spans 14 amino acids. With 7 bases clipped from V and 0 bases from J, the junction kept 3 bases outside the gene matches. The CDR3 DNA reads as TGTGCCAGTACTGGGACAGTCTCTGGAAACACCATATATTTT. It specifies CASTGTVSGNTIYF.

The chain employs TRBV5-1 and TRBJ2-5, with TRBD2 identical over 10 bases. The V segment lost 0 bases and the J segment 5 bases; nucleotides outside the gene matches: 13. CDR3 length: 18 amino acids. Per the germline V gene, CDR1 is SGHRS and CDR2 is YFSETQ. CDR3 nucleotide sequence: TGCGCCAGCAGCTTGGTTGGCCTAGCGGGGGCCGGGGGGGAGACCCAGTACTTC. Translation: CASSLVGLAGAGGETQYF.

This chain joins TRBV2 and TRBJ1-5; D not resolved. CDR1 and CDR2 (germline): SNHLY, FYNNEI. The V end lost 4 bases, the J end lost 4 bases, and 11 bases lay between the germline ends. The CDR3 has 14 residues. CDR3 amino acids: CASSGVWRNQPQHF. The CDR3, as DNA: TGTGCCAGCAGTGGGGTTTGGAGAAATCAGCCCCAGCATTTT.

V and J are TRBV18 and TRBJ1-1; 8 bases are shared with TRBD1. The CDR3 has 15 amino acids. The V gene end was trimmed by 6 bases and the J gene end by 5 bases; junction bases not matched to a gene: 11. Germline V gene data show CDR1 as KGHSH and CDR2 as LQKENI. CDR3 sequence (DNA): TGTGCCAGCTCCCTACAGACAGGGGCGGGGACTGAAGCTTTCTTT. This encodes CASSLQTGAGTEAFF.

The CDR3 bases are TGCAGCGTTTCCGACAGTCACACCGGGGAGCTGTTTTTT. This sequence encodes CSVSDSHTGELFF. This sequence joins TRBV29-1 and TRBJ2-2; the D gene is possibly TRBD1 (5 bases). Trimming shortened V by 5 bases and J by 3 bases, and 10 bases separated the two germline ends. Germline CDR1 and CDR2: SQVTM and ANQGSEA. The CDR3 is 13 amino acids.

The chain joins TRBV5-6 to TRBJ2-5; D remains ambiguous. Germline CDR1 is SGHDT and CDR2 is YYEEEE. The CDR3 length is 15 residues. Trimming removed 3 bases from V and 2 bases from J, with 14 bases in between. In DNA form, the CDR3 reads TGTGCCAGCAGCTCGCCAAGCTATTCTCAAGAGACCCAGTACTTC. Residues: CASSSPSYSQETQYF.

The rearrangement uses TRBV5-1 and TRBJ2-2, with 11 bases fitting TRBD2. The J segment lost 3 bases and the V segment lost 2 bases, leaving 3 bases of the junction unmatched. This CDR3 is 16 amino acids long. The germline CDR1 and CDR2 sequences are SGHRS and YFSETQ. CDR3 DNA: TGCGCCAGCAGCTTACTAGCGGGAGTAGACACCGGGGAGCTGTTTTTT. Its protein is CASSLLAGVDTGELFF.

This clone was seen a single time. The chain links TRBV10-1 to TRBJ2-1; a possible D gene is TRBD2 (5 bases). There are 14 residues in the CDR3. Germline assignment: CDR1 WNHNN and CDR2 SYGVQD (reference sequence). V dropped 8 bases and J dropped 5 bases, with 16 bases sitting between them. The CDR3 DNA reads TGCGCCAGCTCAAGTAGCCGGGGAAACAATGAGCAGTTCTTC. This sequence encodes CASSSSRGNNEQFF.

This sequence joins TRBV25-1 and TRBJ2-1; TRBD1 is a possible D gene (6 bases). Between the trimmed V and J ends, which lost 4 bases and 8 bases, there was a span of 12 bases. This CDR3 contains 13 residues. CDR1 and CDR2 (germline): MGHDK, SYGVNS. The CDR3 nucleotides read TGTGCCAGCAGTGTGCAGGGGATGGATGAGCAGTTCTTC. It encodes CASSVQGMDEQFF.

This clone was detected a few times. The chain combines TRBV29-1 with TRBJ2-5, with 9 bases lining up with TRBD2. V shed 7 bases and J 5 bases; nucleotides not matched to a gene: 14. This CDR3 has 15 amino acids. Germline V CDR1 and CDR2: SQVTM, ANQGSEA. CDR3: CSAGGGTSRRETQYF. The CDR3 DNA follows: TGCAGCGCAGGGGGTGGGACTAGCAGGAGGGAGACCCAGTACTTC. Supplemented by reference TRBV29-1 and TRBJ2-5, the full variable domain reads SAVISQKPSRDICQRGTSLTIQCQVDSQVTMMFWYRQQPGQSLTLIATANQGSEATYESGFVIDKFPISRPNLTFSTLTVSNMSPEDSSIYLCSAGGGTSRRETQYFGPGTRLLVL.

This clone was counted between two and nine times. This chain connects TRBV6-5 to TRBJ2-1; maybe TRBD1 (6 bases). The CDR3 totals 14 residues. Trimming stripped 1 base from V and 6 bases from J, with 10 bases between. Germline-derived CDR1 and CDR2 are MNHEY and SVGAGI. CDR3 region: CASSYFGTRNEQFF. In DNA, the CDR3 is TGTGCCAGCAGTTACTTCGGGACACGCAATGAGCAGTTCTTC.

In DNA, the CDR3 is TGTGCCAGCAGGCTGAGTTTCTACGAGCAGTACTTC. Encoded protein: CASRLSFYEQYF. The chain combines TRBV6-5 with TRBJ2-7; D unclear. Germline V CDR1 and CDR2: MNHEY, SVGAGI. This CDR3 is built from 12 residues. Trimming removed 6 bases from V and 3 bases from J, with 9 bases in between.

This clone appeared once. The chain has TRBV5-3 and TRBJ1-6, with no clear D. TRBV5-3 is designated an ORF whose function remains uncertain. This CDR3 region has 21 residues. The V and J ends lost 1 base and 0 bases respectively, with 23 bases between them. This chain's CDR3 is CARSLIFRVLHNSSYNSPLHF. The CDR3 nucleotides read TGTGCCAGAAGCTTGATTTTCCGGGTCCTCCATAATAGCTCCTATAATTCACCCCTCCACTTT.